The 18 T cell receptor beta chains in this list originate from one sample, sequenced in a study of Graves' ophthalmopathy and Graves' hyperthyroidism. RNA transcripts served as template for amplifying TCR beta CDR3 sequences. HTBI primers served in a first-round RT-PCR, which a second-round multiplex PCR followed. One entry per CDR3 protein, called by TCRdb with MiXCR from the multiplex PCR reads. Found here are 1 million to 1.3 million distinct CDR3 sequences, about two fifths of them singletons; the top ten hold around 10%. Source material: peripheral blood or thyroid tissue (not recorded which). The source of these receptors is an adult man with Graves' hyperthyroidism.

The CDR3 DNA follows: TGCAGTGCTAGAGGACAGGGGACCAACGAGCAGTACTTC. It encodes CSARGQGTNEQYF. The chain carries TRBV20-1 and TRBJ2-7; TRBD1 matches at 8 bases. V shed 1 base, J shed 5 bases, and the junction held 4 bases outside the gene matches. The CDR3 runs 13 residues. CDR1 DFQATT and CDR2 SNEGSKA come from the germline V gene (reference sequence).

This clonotype has just a few counts. A read error may account for a junction end that differs from germline. V usage is TRBV7-9 and J usage is TRBJ2-5, with D tentatively TRBD1 or TRBD2 (7 bases each). The CDR3 runs 16 residues. Germline V CDR1 and CDR2: SEHNR, FQNEAQ (reference sequence). The CDR3 coding sequence is TGCGCCAGCAGCCAAGATCTAGGCAGGGGGGGAGAGACCCAGTACTTC. Translated: CASSQDLGRGGETQYF.

The rearrangement links TRBV7-2 to TRBJ1-5; TRBD1 matches at 10 bases. Germline V lookup: CDR1 SGHTA, CDR2 FQGNSA. The V segment lost 4 bases and the J segment 7 bases; nucleotides outside the gene matches: 10. This CDR3 has 16 residues. The CDR3 nucleotides read TGTGCCAGCAGCTACGCTGACAGGGGGCTCGGGCAGCCCCAGCATTTT. It yields the protein CASSYADRGLGQPQHF.

V gene TRBV12-3 or TRBV12-4 combines with J gene TRBJ1-6; D remains ambiguous. V lost 5 bases and J lost 7, with 9 bases in between. There are 13 residues in the CDR3. CDR3 amino acids: CASSPDMNSPLHF. Here the CDR3 DNA reads TGTGCCAGCAGTCCAGACATGAATTCACCCCTCCACTTT.

The V call is TRBV6-5, the J call TRBJ2-7; TRBD2 matches 13 bases. The CDR3 is 17 amino acids. V lost 5 bases and J lost 2; bases outside the gene matches: 9. Germline V lookup: CDR1 MNHEY, CDR2 SVGAGI. The CDR3, as DNA: TGTGCCAGCAGTCCAGTGACCGGGACTAGCGGGACCTACGAGCAGTACTTC. Translation gives CASSPVTGTSGTYEQYF.

At least ten counts were recorded for this clonotype. The chain employs TRBV7-6 and TRBJ1-1, with 7 nucleotides matching TRBD1. Germline trimming cut 2 bases from V and 1 base from J; bases unmatched to any gene: 7. Germline V lookup: CDR1 SGHVS, CDR2 FNYEAQ. This CDR3 region has 16 residues. CDR3 sequence reads: CASSLRQGGGNTEAFF. The CDR3 region has the DNA TGTGCCAGCAGCTTAAGACAGGGTGGAGGGAACACTGAAGCTTTCTTT.

CDR3 region: CASSPRSWGSSSYEQYF. CDR3 nucleotides: TGTGCCAGCAGCCCCCGCTCGTGGGGGAGCAGCTCCTACGAGCAGTACTTC. V and J are TRBV11-2 and TRBJ2-7; D is possibly TRBD1 or TRBD2 (5 bases each). Germline V gene sequence: CDR1 SGHAT, CDR2 FQNNGV. CDR3 size: 17 residues. V lost 5 bases, J lost 0 bases, and 20 bases lay in between.

This clonotype showed up many times. The chain links TRBV4-1 to TRBJ1-6; perhaps TRBD1 as D (6 bases). V was pared by 4 bases and J by 8 bases, with 27 bases between. Germline-derived CDR1 and CDR2 are MGHRA and YSYEKL. The CDR3 is made up of 19 amino acids. The DNA for the CDR3 is TGCGCCAGCAGCCTACAGGATCTGCGGGGACACACTCGGGATTCACCCCTCCACTTT. This gives the protein CASSLQDLRGHTRDSPLHF.

In regard to this clonotype: This could be a read error, since a much larger clone is one nucleotide away. The V and J genes are TRBV7-2 and TRBJ2-5, with TRBD2 matching 10 bases. This CDR3 is 19 amino acids long. Trimming took 1 base from V and 1 from J; bases not matched to a gene: 12. CDR1 and CDR2 from the germline V gene are SGHTA and FQGNSA. The chain's CDR3 is CASSLDAGLAGVGQETQYF. CDR3 DNA sequence: TGTGCCAGCAGCTTAGATGCCGGGCTAGCGGGGGTTGGCCAAGAGACCCAGTACTTC. Full variable domain (missing parts from reference TRBV7-2 and TRBJ2-5): GAGVSQSPSNKVTEKGKDVELRCDPISGHTALYWYRQSLGQGLEFLIYFQGNSAPDKSGLPSDRFSAERTGGSVSTLTIQRTQQEDSAVYLCASSLDAGLAGVGQETQYFGPGTRLLVL.

This sequence joins TRBV15 and TRBJ2-5; 8 bases line up with TRBD1. J was trimmed by 0 bases and V by 2 bases; bases with no gene match: 5. Germline-derived CDR1 and CDR2 are LNHNV and YYDKDF (reference sequence). The CDR3 sequence is 16 residues long. The CDR3 nucleotides are TGTGCCACCAGCAGACCTGGGACAGGCAACCAAGAGACCCAGTACTTC. The encoded protein is CATSRPGTGNQETQYF.

As for this clonotype: A read error is possible here, since a much larger clone lies one base away. The chain uses TRBV11-2 and TRBJ1-6; 7 positions match TRBD1. The CDR3 consists of 15 residues. Trimming at V came to 1 base and at J to 7 bases, leaving 4 bases not matched to a gene. CDR1 is SGHAT, CDR2 FQNNGV, per germline. CDR3 coding DNA: TGTGCCAGCAGCTTAGGGGGGACAGCCAATTCACCCCTCCACTTT. Translation gives CASSLGGTANSPLHF.

This clonotype has a handful of counts. The genes are TRBV14 and TRBJ1-5, with 10 bases that match TRBD1. CDR1 is SGHDN, CDR2 FVKESK, per germline. The J segment lost 9 bases and the V segment lost 3 bases, leaving 11 bases of the junction unmatched. The CDR3 consists of 16 residues. The CDR3 region has the DNA TGTGCCAGCAGCCAGCCGGGACAGGGGCCTGGATGGCCCCAGCATTTT. Protein sequence: CASSQPGQGPGWPQHF.

Points on this clonotype: A read error is possible here, since a much larger clone lies one base away. The chain recombines TRBV3-1 with TRBJ1-1, with D hard to call. Germline V gene lookup returns CDR1 LGHDT and CDR2 YNNKEL (reference sequence). V lost 1 base to trimming and J lost 2 bases, with 5 bases between them. The CDR3 contains 13 residues. CDR3 nucleotide sequence: TGTGCCAGCAGCCAAGTCCACAACACTGAAGCTTTCTTT. Amino acids: CASSQVHNTEAFF. Full variable domain (rest looked up from reference TRBV3-1 and TRBJ1-1): DTAVSQTPKYLVTQMGNDKSIKCEQNLGHDTMYWYKQDSKKFLKIMFSYNNKELIINETVPNRFSPKSPDKAHLNLHINSLELGDSAVYFCASSQVHNTEAFFGQGTRLTVV.

The gene calls are TRBV7-9 and TRBJ1-1; unclear D gene. Per the germline V gene, CDR1 is SEHNR and CDR2 is FQNEAQ (reference sequence). The CDR3 consists of 13 residues. V lost 2 bases and J lost 5, with 9 bases in between. The CDR3: CASSLQAETEAFF. DNA of the CDR3: TGTGCCAGCAGCTTACAGGCGGAGACTGAAGCTTTCTTT.

This clonotype was detected once. A much more abundant neighbour one base away suggests this may be a read error. The rearrangement links TRBV12-3 or TRBV12-4 to TRBJ2-2, with a weak D call TRBD2 (5 bases). This CDR3 comprises 14 residues. The CDR3 is CASSLGSTFGKLFF. CDR3 bases: TGTGCCAGCAGTTTAGGTTCGACGTTCGGGAAGCTGTTTTTT.

This clonotype was counted between two and nine times. The chain couples TRBV7-8 to TRBJ2-2, with D uncertain. V was shortened by 3 bases and J by 4 bases, with 12 bases between the two germline ends. This CDR3 spans 15 amino acids. CDR1 is SGHVS, CDR2 FQNEAQ, per germline. For the CDR3, the DNA is TGTGCCAGCAGCTTTCACTTACTGTCCACCGGGGAGCTGTTTTTT. Protein product: CASSFHLLSTGELFF.

A word on this clonotype: Since a much larger clone is just one base distant, this may be a read error. The V and J genes are TRBV7-2 and TRBJ2-7, with D possibly matching TRBD2 (7 bases). V was shortened by 5 bases and J by 9 bases, with 11 bases between the two germline ends. The CDR3 sequence is 11 residues long. CDR1 is SGHTA and CDR2 is FQGNSA in the germline V gene. The CDR3 region has the DNA TGTGCCAGCAGCACGGGGGGCGGGCAGTACTTC. It encodes CASSTGGGQYF.

The chain recombines TRBV9 with TRBJ2-7; no reliable D call. The CDR3 has 13 residues. CDR1 SGDLS and CDR2 YYNGEE come from the germline V gene. Deletions cut 0 bases from V and 5 bases from J, with 9 bases between. The CDR3 sequence is CASSVAPYDEQYF. The DNA of the CDR3 is TGTGCCAGCAGCGTAGCTCCCTATGACGAGCAGTACTTC.